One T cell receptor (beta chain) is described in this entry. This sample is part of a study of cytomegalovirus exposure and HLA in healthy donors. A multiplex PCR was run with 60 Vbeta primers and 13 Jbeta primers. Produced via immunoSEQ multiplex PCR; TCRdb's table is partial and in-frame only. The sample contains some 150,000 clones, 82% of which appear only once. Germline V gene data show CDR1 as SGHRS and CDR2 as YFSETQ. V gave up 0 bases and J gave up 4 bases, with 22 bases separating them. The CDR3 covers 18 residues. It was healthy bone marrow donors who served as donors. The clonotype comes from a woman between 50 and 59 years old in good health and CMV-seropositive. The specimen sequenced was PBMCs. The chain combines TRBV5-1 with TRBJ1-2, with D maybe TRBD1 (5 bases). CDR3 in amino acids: CASSLGSVQTAHLYGYTF. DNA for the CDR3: TGCGCCAGCAGCTTGGGGTCCGTCCAGACAGCGCACCTCTATGGCTACACCTTC.